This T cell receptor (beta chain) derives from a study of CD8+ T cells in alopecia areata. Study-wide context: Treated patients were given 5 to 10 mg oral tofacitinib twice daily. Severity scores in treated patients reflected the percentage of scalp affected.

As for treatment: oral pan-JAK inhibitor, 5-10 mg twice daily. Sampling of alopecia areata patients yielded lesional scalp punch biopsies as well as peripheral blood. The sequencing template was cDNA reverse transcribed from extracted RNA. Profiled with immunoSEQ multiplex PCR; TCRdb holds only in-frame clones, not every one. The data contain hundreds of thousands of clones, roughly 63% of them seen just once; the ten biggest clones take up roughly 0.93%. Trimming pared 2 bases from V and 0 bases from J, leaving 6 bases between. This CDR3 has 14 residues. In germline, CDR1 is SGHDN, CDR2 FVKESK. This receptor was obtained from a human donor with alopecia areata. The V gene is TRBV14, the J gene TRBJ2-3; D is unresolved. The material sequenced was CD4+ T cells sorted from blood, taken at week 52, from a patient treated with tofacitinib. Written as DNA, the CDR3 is TGTGCCAGCAGCCAAACAGTAAGCACAGATACGCAGTATTTT. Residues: CASSQTVSTDTQYF.